Listed here is a single TCR beta chain. This clonotype was counted once. What antigen it recognizes has not been identified. Base quality data are lacking; no much larger clone is found one base away. Systemically healthy Caucasian individuals from Russia, 35 to 40 in total and aged roughly 6 to 95 years, were included as donors. Each donor gave approximately 10 milliliters of peripheral blood, collected into EDTA-treated Vacutainer tubes. Ficoll-Paque density-gradient centrifugation was used to isolate PBMCs, with at least 7 million per sample. Trizol reagent was used to extract total RNA from PBMCs, with at least 5 micrograms per sample. For every donor, an aliquot of PBMCs went through flow cytometry to measure the percentages of naive CD45RAhigh/CD27high T cells. CDR3 length: 13 amino acids, cysteine to phenylalanine. Kept here is only the CDR3 DNA, which spans 39 bases and is read in frame from base 1. In the germline V gene (reference sequence), CDR1 corresponds to MNHEY and CDR2 to SMNVEV. V is trimmed back by 10 bases and J by 3 bases, and the junction contains 7 bases that no gene match accounts for.

The entry originates in a study of blood T cells in healthy people across ages (dated by TCRdb to between 2014 and 2017). Context from the whole study: Template switching captured roughly one uniquely barcoded TCR beta cDNA molecule per two T cells in model experiments. To avoid experimental bias, donors of different ages were spread randomly across the sequencing lanes. Using deep sequencing normalized with unique cDNA molecular identifiers, the study measured how TCR beta repertoire diversity changes with age. Four age groups were formed from the donors: young (average about 17 years), middle-aged (just under 40), aged (roughly 56) and long-lived (about 80). The study analyzed two additional independent replicas of 1 million unique cDNA reads from the same blood draw for two donors, one aged 18 to 29 and one aged 80 or older.

The study at large found these results: Compared with the aged group, more naive CD4+ T cells, fewer expanded clones and increased TCR diversity were shown by the long-lived group, suggesting age selection. Estimates of total diversity based on one million sequenced T cells were considered lower bounds and underestimates. A strong correlation was found between observed TCR beta diversity and the percentage of naive T cells measured by flow cytometry. Because profiling used bulk unsorted PBMCs, naive and antigen-experienced compartments could not be compared conclusively. As age increased, observed TCR beta diversity per million T cells dropped in a roughly linear way, and a significant reduction was already evident by age roughly 40. Because donor CMV infection status was unknown, age-related changes in expanded clonotypes were potentially confounded.

The library was produced with 5' RACE. TCRdb names Illumina HiSeq 2500 as the instrument used. The second PCR ran for about 6 to 11 cycles and used a J-beta primer mix along with a sample-barcoded 5' primer. A template-switch 5' adaptor carrying 12 random nucleotides introduced a unique molecular identifier onto each TCR beta cDNA molecule. Each sample yielded at least 2.5 million CDR3-containing paired-end reads. First-strand cDNA was synthesized from all RNA with the Mint cDNA synthesis kit, primed by a TRBC-specific oligonucleotide. All cDNA was treated with uracil-DNA glycosylase and then went through a first 18-cycle PCR with the universal primers M1SS and BC2_uni_R. The original methods were these. Each sample was normalized by randomly selecting 1 million high-quality reads, each carrying a distinct molecular identifier. Instead of being binned into consensus sequences, reads with shared molecular identifiers were discarded. MiTCR, with a Q25 quality threshold and the strictest error-elimination algorithm, was used for CDR3 identification, clonotype clustering and error correction. A nonparametric unseen species model using Euler transformation provided a lower-bound estimate of total TCR beta diversity. The public reads were quality trimmed at Q25 with fastp and then assembled into clones with MiXCR by TCRdb, keeping productive beta chains. For every CDR3 protein sequence, its rows merge into one entry that carries the most common genes and DNA. In this record, the V and J calls reflect TCRdb's handling and not the investigators' own analysis. In this sample the table shows about 970,000 distinct CDR3 sequences, roughly 51% of which occur a single time. The ten most abundant clones make up over 20% of the sample.

The chain uses TRBV27 and TRBJ2-3; the central 7 bases match TRBD1. Sequencing was done on a sample of blood. This TCR was sampled from a woman in her fifties or sixties in good health. The CDR3 has the sequence CATRDSPTDTQYF. The DNA is TGTGCCACTAGGGACAGCCCTACAGATACGCAGTATTTT.